The clone carrying this T cell receptor (beta chain) has only one observation. As to treatment: preoperative locoregional IRX-2 cytokine immunotherapy. Preoperative locoregional IRX-2 cytokine immunotherapy was tested in the phase Ib source study. Clones were sequenced by immunoSEQ multiplex PCR, and TCRdb holds only the in-frame ones, with some missing. The sample carries 34,000 or so clones, about four fifths recorded once. This CDR3 has 16 residues. Germline values: CDR1 LNHDA, CDR2 SQIVND (reference sequence). Trimming cost V 5 bases and J 3 bases; bases outside gene matches: 9. This entry belongs to a study of preoperative IRX-2 immunotherapy in early breast cancer.

The sequence was obtained from a human donor with breast cancer. This material consisted of lymph node tissue, taken from a patient treated with IRX-2 immunotherapy. The rearrangement joins TRBV19 to TRBJ2-7, with TRBD2 identical over 11 bases. The CDR3 sequence is CASSSRLLAGVYEQYF. The CDR3 bases are TGTGCCAGTAGTTCCCGCCTACTAGCGGGGGTCTACGAGCAGTACTTC.